Given below is one T cell receptor beta chain in context. The antigen remains undetermined. Given a much more abundant clone one base away, this may be a read error. This CDR3 contains 18 residues. V lost 1 base and J lost 0; bases outside the gene matches: 14. Germline CDR1 is DFQATT and CDR2 is SNEGSKA (reference sequence). These data originate in a study of breast tumors, draining lymph nodes, adjacent tissues. Whole-study findings and limits: Luminal-like breast cancer showed significantly greater tumor-nontumor repertoire similarity than basal-like breast cancer did.

Samples came from axillary lymph nodes draining the breast cancer. TCRdb reprocessed the multiplex PCR reads with MiXCR, giving one entry per CDR3 protein. The repertoire holds approximately 190,000 distinct CDR3 sequences, with approximately 33% as singletons. Sample: axillary lymph node tissue. The genes are TRBV20-1 and TRBJ2-7; 8 bases align to TRBD2. The clonotype originates from a female donor with breast cancer. Some clones in this sample may be carry-over from other donors' samples. The DNA of the CDR3 is TGCAGTGCTAGAGTCCAAGCGGGGGCCGCAACGAGCTCCTACGAGCAGTACTTC. Its protein is CSARVQAGAATSSYEQYF.